The 24 T cell receptor beta chains listed next were all sequenced from one sample in a study of vaccination effects on CD4 cells after COVID-19. Their cognate antigens are unknown. Before sequencing, viral peptide pools were used by the ViraFEST assay to expand antigen-specific CD4+ T cells. It was after roughly 11 days of culture that CD4+ T cells were isolated. Repertoires were generated with immunoSEQ multiplex PCR, while TCRdb's copy carries only in-frame clones and drops some. The table has about 60,000 clones, roughly 76% seen once. This specimen was CD4+ T cells from PBMCs cultured with HCoV-229E spike peptides, taken before COVID-19 vaccination. All receptors come from a human donor who received a COVID-19 vaccine.

Of note for this clone: The missing conserved phenylalanine or tryptophan at the end of this CDR3 makes a read error likely. The limits of the CDR3 on the DNA are not certain, so only TCRdb's listed CDR3 is given. This chain uses TRBV6-1 with TRBJ2-3; no DNA check was done on the table's D call, TRBD2. Germline V lookup: CDR1 MNHNS, CDR2 SASEGT. The CDR3 totals 14 residues, both ends included. The CDR3 sequence: CASSRMAPGPAFIC.

The J gene is TRBJ1-3, the V gene TRBV2; possibly TRBD1 for D (6 bases). The V and J ends lost 4 bases and 3 bases respectively, with 22 bases between them. The CDR3 loop spans 18 amino acids. Germline V CDR1 and CDR2: SNHLY, FYNNEI. The CDR3 nucleotides read TGTGCCAGCAGTGTTGCTCGGGGGCGAGAACTGAGTGGAAACACCATATATTTT. Its protein product is CASSVARGRELSGNTIYF.

The gene calls are TRBV12-5 and TRBJ2-1; D ambiguous. The CDR3 runs to 13 residues. Germline CDR1 reads LGHNT; CDR2 reads FRNRAP. V shed 2 bases and J shed 3 bases, with 5 bases lying between them. The DNA of the CDR3 is TGTGCTAGTGGTTTGCCTAACTACAATGAGCAGTTCTTC. This sequence encodes CASGLPNYNEQFF.

The chain couples TRBV29-1 to TRBJ2-5; the D is unclear. Trimming took 7 bases from V and 5 from J, leaving 17 bases between them. The CDR3 is 13 amino acids. In germline, CDR1 is SQVTM, CDR2 ANQGSEA. CDR3 nucleotides: TGCAGCGCCGCGCTAGAGATGGGGGAGACCCAGTACTTC. Translating it yields CSAALEMGETQYF.

V is TRBV18 and J is TRBJ2-5, with D maybe TRBD1 (6 bases). Trimming stripped 5 bases from V and 2 bases from J, with 15 bases between. Germline V gene lookup returns CDR1 KGHSH and CDR2 LQKENI. The CDR3 contains 15 residues. CDR3 residues: CASSSSRDTQETQYF. The CDR3 nucleotides read TGTGCCAGCTCATCATCCCGGGACACTCAAGAGACCCAGTACTTC.

This rearrangement joins TRBV28 to TRBJ1-1; no clear D gene. The CDR3 consists of 15 residues. Trimming removed 5 bases at V and 1 base at J, with 14 bases between. CDR1 MDHEN and CDR2 SYDVKM come from the germline V gene. The CDR3 nucleotides read TGTGCCAGCAGTCCCCGGACGGCAAAGAACACTGAAGCTTTCTTT. This codes for CASSPRTAKNTEAFF.

The chain is built from TRBV7-2 and TRBJ2-3; 10 bases fit TRBD2. The CDR3 is 16 amino acids. Germline V CDR1 and CDR2: SGHTA, FQGNSA. V gave up 2 bases and J gave up 4 bases; unmatched junction bases: 6. The CDR3 region is CASSLKTSGLADTQYF. CDR3 DNA sequence: TGTGCCAGCAGCTTAAAGACTAGCGGGCTAGCAGATACGCAGTATTTT.

This chain joins TRBV29-1 and TRBJ1-2; no reliable D call. Germline V gives CDR1 SQVTM, CDR2 ANQGSEA. V dropped 4 bases and J dropped 4 bases, with 10 bases sitting between them. The CDR3 has 12 amino acids. CDR3 loop: CSVVDRVYGYTF. The CDR3 DNA follows: TGCAGCGTTGTTGATAGGGTCTATGGCTACACCTTC.

V gene TRBV29-1 combines with J gene TRBJ2-2; no definite D call. V lost 8 bases and J lost 0, with 7 bases in between. CDR3 length: 12 residues. Germline V gene sequence: CDR1 SQVTM, CDR2 ANQGSEA. The DNA for the CDR3 is TGCAGCTTAATTACGAACACCGGGGAGCTGTTTTTT. Translating gives CSLITNTGELFF.

The chain joins TRBV6-5 to TRBJ2-5, with D tentatively TRBD1 or TRBD2 (5 bases each). CDR3 length equals 14 residues. Trimming shortened V by 7 bases and J by 3 bases, and 15 bases separated the two germline ends. Germline CDR1 reads MNHEY; CDR2 reads SVGAGI. CDR3 loop: CASIGWQGEETQYF. CDR3 bases: TGTGCCAGCATCGGGTGGCAGGGAGAAGAGACCCAGTACTTC.

The chain uses TRBV7-3 and TRBJ1-6, with no clear D. Germline CDR1 is SGHTA and CDR2 is FQGTGA. The CDR3 has 15 amino acids. V was shortened by 5 bases and J by 9 bases, with 17 bases between the two germline ends. DNA of the CDR3: TGTGCCAGCAGCCCAAAGATCCCCAGAGGTTCACCCCTCCACTTT. It specifies CASSPKIPRGSPLHF. Drawing the rest from reference TRBV7-3 and TRBJ1-6, the complete variable domain is GAGVSQTPSNKVTEKGKYVELRCDPISGHTALYWYRQSLGQGPEFLIYFQGTGAADDSGLPNDRFFAVRPEGSVSTLKIQRTERGDSAVYLCASSPKIPRGSPLHFGNGTRLTVT.

This clone was seen a single time. The genes are TRBV30 and TRBJ2-1; D is perhaps TRBD2 (5 bases). V lost 0 bases and J 7 bases, leaving 19 bases between the germline ends. The germline CDR1 and CDR2 sequences are GTSNPN and SVGIG (reference sequence). The CDR3 length is 16 residues. The CDR3 protein is CAWSVGRGRRGNEQFF. For the CDR3, the DNA is TGTGCCTGGAGTGTCGGCAGAGGACGGCGCGGGAATGAGCAGTTCTTC.

The gene calls are TRBV5-1 and TRBJ1-3, with D uncertain. V lost 5 bases, J lost 0 bases, and 9 bases lay in between. Germline V gene lookup returns CDR1 SGHRS and CDR2 YFSETQ. This CDR3 region has 14 residues. CDR3 sequence (DNA): TGCGCCAGCAGAGGAGGAGTCTCTGGAAACACCATATATTTT. Amino acids: CASRGGVSGNTIYF. Supplemented by reference TRBV5-1 and TRBJ1-3, the full variable domain reads KAGVTQTPRYLIKTRGQQVTLSCSPISGHRSVSWYQQTPGQGLQFLFEYFSETQRNKGNFPGRFSGRQFSNSRSEMNVSTLELGDSALYLCASRGGVSGNTIYFGEGSWLTVV.

In this sample, this clone turned up a few times. The chain has TRBV18 and TRBJ1-6; D might be TRBD1 (5 bases). This CDR3 is 15 amino acids long. The ends were cut back, 3 bases at V and 7 bases at J, with 13 bases in the middle. CDR1 KGHSH and CDR2 LQKENI come from the germline V gene. This CDR3 is CASSPMGPLNSPLHF. The CDR3 DNA sequence: TGTGCCAGCTCACCGATGGGGCCTTTGAATTCACCCCTCCACTTT.

This chain connects TRBV2 to TRBJ1-5, with 9 positions matching TRBD1. Germline V gene sequence: CDR1 SNHLY, CDR2 FYNNEI. V trimming: 6 bases; J trimming: 5 bases; junction bases outside the gene matches: 2. The CDR3 spans 13 residues. The CDR3 loop reads CASSNRGHQPQHF. CDR3 sequence (DNA): TGTGCCAGCAGCAACAGGGGGCATCAGCCCCAGCATTTT.

This chain connects TRBV18 to TRBJ2-5; TRBD1 aligns across 8 bases. This CDR3 region has 13 residues. Germline-derived CDR1 and CDR2 are KGHSH and LQKENI. V shed 6 bases and J 4 bases; nucleotides not matched to a gene: 4. CDR3 loop: CASSSDRAETQYF. The CDR3 coding sequence is TGTGCCAGCTCCTCGGACAGGGCAGAGACCCAGTACTTC.

CDR3 protein: CASSQLTGGFQPQHF. CDR3 sequence (DNA): TGCGCCAGCAGTCAACTGACAGGGGGCTTTCAGCCCCAGCATTTT. The chain is built from TRBV23-1 and TRBJ1-5; TRBD1 aligns across 10 bases. TRBV23-1 is assigned to the ORF class and has an uncertain function. The CDR3 extends over 15 amino acids. The junction had 4 bases not matched to a gene; V was cut back by 2 bases and J by 6 bases.

V and J are TRBV3-1 (or the pseudogene TRBV3-2) and TRBJ1-3; possible D gene TRBD1, 5 bases. CDR1 and CDR2 from the germline V gene are LGHDT and YNNKEL (reference sequence). V dropped 3 bases and J dropped 0 bases, with 6 bases sitting between them. This CDR3 is built from 14 residues. CDR3: CASSQGPSGNTIYF. As DNA, the CDR3 is TGTGCCAGCAGCCAGGGACCCTCTGGAAACACCATATATTTT.

The table lists this clone with a few counts. The J gene is TRBJ1-6, the V gene TRBV5-1; weak D call: TRBD1 (5 bases). The ends were cut back, 5 bases at V and 8 bases at J, with 8 bases in the middle. Germline V gene sequence: CDR1 SGHRS, CDR2 YFSETQ. The CDR3 runs to 12 residues. CDR3 loop: CASSQGDSPLHF. CDR3 nucleotide sequence: TGCGCCAGCAGTCAGGGAGATTCACCCCTCCACTTT.

The chain combines TRBV5-1 with TRBJ2-2; tentatively, D is TRBD1 (5 bases). V shed 0 bases and J shed 4 bases, with 7 bases lying between them. CDR3 length equals 14 residues. Germline assignment: CDR1 SGHRS and CDR2 YFSETQ. The CDR3 nucleotides are TGCGCCAGCAGCTTGGAGGGGCGCACCGGGGAGCTGTTTTTT. This gives the protein CASSLEGRTGELFF.

The rearrangement uses TRBV2 and TRBJ2-5; D is unclear. Germline values: CDR1 SNHLY, CDR2 FYNNEI. The CDR3 has 12 residues. Between the trimmed V and J ends, which lost 6 bases and 0 bases, there was a span of 5 bases. CDR3 in DNA: TGTGCCAGCAGGGCAGACCAAGAGACCCAGTACTTC. It codes for CASRADQETQYF.

The chain is built from TRBV6-2 or TRBV6-3 and TRBJ2-6, with D unresolved. This CDR3 has 19 amino acids. Trimming removed 5 bases at V and 0 bases at J, with 20 bases between. Per germline, CDR1 MNHEY and CDR2 SVGEGT. This chain's CDR3 is CASSRLQYISNSGANVLTF. CDR3 nucleotide sequence: TGTGCCAGCAGTCGCCTACAGTACATTTCAAACTCTGGGGCCAACGTCCTGACTTTC.

The gene calls are TRBV20-1 and TRBJ2-7; 7 bases fit TRBD1. CDR3 length: 12 amino acids. From germline, CDR1 is DFQATT and CDR2 SNEGSKA (reference sequence). V was clipped by 5 bases and J by 3 bases; unmatched bases: 4. The CDR3 loop reads CSARGTVYEQYV. The CDR3 region has the DNA TGCAGTGCTCGTGGGACAGTCTACGAGCAGTACGTC.

This rearrangement joins TRBV11-2 to TRBJ1-1, with D unresolved. The V gene's germline CDR1 is SGHAT and CDR2 FQNNGV. V was clipped by 3 bases and J by 6 bases, with 14 bases between them. The CDR3 is 14 residues long. CDR3 coding DNA: TGTGCCAGCAGCTTCCAATCATGGGTCTCTGAAGCTTTCTTT. Its translation is CASSFQSWVSEAFF.